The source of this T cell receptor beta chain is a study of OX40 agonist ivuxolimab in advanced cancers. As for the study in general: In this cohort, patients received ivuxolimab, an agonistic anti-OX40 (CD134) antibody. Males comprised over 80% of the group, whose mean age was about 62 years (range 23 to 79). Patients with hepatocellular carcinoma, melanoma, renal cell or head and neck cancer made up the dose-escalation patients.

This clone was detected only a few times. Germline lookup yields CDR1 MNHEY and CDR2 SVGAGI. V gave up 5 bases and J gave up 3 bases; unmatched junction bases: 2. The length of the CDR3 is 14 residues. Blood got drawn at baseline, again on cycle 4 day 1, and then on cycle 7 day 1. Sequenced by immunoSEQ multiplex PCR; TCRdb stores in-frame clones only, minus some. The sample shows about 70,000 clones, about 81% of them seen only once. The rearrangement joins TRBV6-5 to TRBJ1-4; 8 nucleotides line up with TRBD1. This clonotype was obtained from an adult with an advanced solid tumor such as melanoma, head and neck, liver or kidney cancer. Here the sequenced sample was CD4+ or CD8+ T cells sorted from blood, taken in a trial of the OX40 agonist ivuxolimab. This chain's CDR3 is CASSNRGANEKLFF. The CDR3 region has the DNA TGTGCCAGCAGTAACAGGGGGGCTAATGAAAAACTGTTTTTT.